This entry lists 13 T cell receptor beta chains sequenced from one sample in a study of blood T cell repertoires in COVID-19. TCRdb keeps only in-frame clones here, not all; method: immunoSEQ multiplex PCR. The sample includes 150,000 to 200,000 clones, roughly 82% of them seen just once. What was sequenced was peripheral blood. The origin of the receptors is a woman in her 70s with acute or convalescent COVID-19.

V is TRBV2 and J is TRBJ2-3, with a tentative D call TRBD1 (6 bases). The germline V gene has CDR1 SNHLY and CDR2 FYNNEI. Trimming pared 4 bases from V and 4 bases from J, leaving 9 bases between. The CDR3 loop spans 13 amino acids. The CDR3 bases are TGTGCCAGCAGTGTTCAGGGGTCAGATACGCAGTATTTT. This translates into CASSVQGSDTQYF. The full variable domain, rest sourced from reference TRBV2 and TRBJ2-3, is EPEVTQTPSHQVTQMGQEVILRCVPISNHLYFYWYRQILGQKVEFLVSFYNNEISEKSEIFDDQFSVERPDGSNFTLKIRSTKLEDSAMYFCASSVQGSDTQYFGPGTRLTVL.

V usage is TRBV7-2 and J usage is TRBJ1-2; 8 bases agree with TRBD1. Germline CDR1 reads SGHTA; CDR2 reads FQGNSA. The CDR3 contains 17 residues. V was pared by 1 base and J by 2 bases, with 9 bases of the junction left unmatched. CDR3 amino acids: CASSLGPLRTGNYGYTF. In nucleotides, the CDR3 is TGTGCCAGCAGCTTAGGCCCCCTCCGGACAGGGAACTATGGCTACACCTTC.

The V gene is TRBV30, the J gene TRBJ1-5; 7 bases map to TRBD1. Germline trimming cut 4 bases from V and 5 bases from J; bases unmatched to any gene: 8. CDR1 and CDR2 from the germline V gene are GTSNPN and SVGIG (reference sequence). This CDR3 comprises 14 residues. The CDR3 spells CAWTPGGRDQPQHF. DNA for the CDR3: TGTGCCTGGACGCCAGGGGGAAGGGATCAGCCCCAGCATTTT.

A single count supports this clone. The CDR3 spells CASSPPLQGWVAFF. CDR3 coding DNA: TGTGCCAGTAGTCCTCCCTTACAGGGGTGGGTCGCTTTCTTT. The chain has TRBV19 and TRBJ1-1, with 7 positions matching TRBD1. CDR1 and CDR2 from the germline V gene are LNHDA and SQIVND (reference sequence). After removal of 5 bases from V and 11 bases from J, the junction contained 14 bases not matched to a gene. The CDR3 length is 14 residues.

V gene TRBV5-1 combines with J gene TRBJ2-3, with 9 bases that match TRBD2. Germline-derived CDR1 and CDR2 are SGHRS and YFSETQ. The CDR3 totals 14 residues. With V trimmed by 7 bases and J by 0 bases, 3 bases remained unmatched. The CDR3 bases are TGCGCCAGCTGCCTAGCGGGGAGCACAGATACGCAGTATTTT. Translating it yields CASCLAGSTDTQYF.

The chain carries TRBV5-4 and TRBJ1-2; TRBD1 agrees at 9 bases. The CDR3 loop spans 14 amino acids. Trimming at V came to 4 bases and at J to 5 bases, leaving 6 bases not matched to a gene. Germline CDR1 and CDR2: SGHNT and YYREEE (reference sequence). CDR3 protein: CASSPDRGEYGYTF. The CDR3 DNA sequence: TGTGCCAGCAGCCCAGACAGGGGGGAATATGGCTACACCTTC.

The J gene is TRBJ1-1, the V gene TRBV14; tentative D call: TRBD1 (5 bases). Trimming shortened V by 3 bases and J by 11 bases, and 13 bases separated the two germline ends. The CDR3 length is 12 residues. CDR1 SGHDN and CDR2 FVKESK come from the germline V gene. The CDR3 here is CASSQQGLRAFF. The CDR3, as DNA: TGTGCCAGCAGCCAGCAGGGACTAAGGGCTTTCTTT.

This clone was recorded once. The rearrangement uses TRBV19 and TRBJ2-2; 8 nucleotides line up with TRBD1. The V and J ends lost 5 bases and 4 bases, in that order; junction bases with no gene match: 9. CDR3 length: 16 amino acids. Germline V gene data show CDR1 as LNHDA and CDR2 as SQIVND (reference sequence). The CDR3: CASSFETGVFTGELFF. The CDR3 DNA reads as TGTGCCAGTAGTTTTGAGACAGGGGTTTTCACCGGGGAGCTGTTTTTT.

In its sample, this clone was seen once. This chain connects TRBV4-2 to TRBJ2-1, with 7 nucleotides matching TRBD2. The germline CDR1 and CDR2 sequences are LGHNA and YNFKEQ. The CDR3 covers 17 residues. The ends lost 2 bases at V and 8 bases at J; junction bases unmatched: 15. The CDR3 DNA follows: TGTGCCAGCAGCCAAACATCATCCGGGACTACTGTCCATGAGCAGTTCTTC. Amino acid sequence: CASSQTSSGTTVHEQFF.

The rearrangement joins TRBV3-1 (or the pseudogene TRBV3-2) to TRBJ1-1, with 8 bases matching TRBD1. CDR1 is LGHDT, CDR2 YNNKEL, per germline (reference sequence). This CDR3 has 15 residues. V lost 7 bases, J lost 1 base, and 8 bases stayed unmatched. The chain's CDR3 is CASNTKTGENTEAFF. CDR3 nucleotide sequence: TGTGCCAGCAATACTAAGACAGGGGAGAACACTGAAGCTTTCTTT.

The CDR3 coding sequence is TGTGCCAGCAGACGGACAACAGGGGACACTGAAGCTTTCTTT. Translated, it gives CASRRTTGDTEAFF. The V gene is TRBV6-6, the J gene TRBJ1-1, with 7 bases fitting TRBD1. This CDR3 is built from 14 residues. V dropped 6 bases and J dropped 3; count of bases not matched to a gene: 7. The germline CDR1 and CDR2 sequences are MNHNY and SVGAGI (reference sequence).

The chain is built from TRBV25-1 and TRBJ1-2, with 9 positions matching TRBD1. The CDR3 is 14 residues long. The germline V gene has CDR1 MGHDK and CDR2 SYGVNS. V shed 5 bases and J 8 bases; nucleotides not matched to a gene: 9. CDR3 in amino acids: CASSSGQGMGGYTF. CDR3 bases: TGTGCCAGCAGTAGTGGACAGGGGATGGGGGGCTACACCTTC.

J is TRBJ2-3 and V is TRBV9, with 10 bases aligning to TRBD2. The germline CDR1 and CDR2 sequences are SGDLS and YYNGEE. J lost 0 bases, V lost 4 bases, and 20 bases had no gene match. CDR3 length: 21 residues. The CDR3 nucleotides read TGTGCCAGCAGCCCAACCCCCCCTCTAGCGGGGGCCCGTGCTAGCACAGATACGCAGTATTTT. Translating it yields CASSPTPPLAGARASTDTQYF. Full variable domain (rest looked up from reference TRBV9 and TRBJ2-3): DSGVTQTPKHLITATGQRVTLRCSPRSGDLSVYWYQQSLDQGLQFLIQYYNGEERAKGNILERFSAQQFPDLHSELNLSSLELGDSALYFCASSPTPPLAGARASTDTQYFGPGTRLTVL.